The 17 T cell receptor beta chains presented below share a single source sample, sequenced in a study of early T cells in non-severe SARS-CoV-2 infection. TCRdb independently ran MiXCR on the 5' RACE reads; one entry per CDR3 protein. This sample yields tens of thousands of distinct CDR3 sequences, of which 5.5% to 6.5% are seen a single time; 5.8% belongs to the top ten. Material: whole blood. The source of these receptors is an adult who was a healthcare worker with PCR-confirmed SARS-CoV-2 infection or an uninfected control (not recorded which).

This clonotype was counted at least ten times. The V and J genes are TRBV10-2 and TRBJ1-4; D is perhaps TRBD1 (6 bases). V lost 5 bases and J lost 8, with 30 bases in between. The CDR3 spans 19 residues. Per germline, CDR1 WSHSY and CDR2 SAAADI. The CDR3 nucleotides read TGCGCCAGCAGTCCCCCACAACAAGTAGGGGGGTTAATTTCCGAAAAACTGTTTTTT. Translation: CASSPPQQVGGLISEKLFF.

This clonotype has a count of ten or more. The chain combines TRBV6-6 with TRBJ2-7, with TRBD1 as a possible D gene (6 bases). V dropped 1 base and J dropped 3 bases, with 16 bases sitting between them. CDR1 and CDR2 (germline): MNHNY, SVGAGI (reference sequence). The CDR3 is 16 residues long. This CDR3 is CASSYLPRTESYEQYF. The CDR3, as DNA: TGTGCCAGCAGTTACTTACCCCGGACAGAGAGCTACGAGCAGTACTTC.

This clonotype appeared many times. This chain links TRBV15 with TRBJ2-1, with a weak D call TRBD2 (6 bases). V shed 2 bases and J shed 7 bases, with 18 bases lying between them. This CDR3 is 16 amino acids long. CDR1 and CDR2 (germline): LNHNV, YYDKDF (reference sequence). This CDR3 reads CATSRRREEGPNEQFF. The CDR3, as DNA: TGTGCCACCAGCAGAAGGAGGGAAGAGGGTCCAAATGAGCAGTTCTTC.

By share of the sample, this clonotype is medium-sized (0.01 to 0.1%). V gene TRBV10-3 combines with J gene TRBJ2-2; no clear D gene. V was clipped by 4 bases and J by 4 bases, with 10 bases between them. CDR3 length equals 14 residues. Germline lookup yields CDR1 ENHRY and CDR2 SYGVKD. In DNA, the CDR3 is TGTGCCATCAGTGCGGTCGGGTCCACCGGGGAGCTGTTTTTT. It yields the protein CAISAVGSTGELFF.

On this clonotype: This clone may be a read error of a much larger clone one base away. The CDR3, as DNA: TGTACCATCAGGGGCGGAAACTCTGGAAACACCATATATTTT. It specifies CTIRGGNSGNTIYF. The gene calls are TRBV10-3 and TRBJ1-3, with D tentatively TRBD1 (6 bases). The CDR3 has 14 amino acids. Germline V gives CDR1 ENHRY, CDR2 SYGVKD.

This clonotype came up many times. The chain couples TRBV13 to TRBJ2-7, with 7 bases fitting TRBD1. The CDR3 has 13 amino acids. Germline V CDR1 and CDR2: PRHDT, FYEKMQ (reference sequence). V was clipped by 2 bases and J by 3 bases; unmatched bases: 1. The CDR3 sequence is CASSLQGDYEQYF. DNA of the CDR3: TGTGCCAGCAGCTTACAGGGGGACTACGAGCAGTACTTC.

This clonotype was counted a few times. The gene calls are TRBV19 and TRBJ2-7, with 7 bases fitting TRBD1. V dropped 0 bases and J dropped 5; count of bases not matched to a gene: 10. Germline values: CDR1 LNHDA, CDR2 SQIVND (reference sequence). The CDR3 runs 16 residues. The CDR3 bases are TGTGCCAGTAGTATAGATTTGGGACAGCTTCGGGACGAGCAGTACTTC. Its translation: CASSIDLGQLRDEQYF. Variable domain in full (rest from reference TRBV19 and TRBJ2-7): DGGITQSPKYLFRKEGQNVTLSCEQNLNHDAMYWYRQDPGQGLRLIYYSQIVNDFQKGDIAEGYSVSREKKESFPLTVTSAQKNPTAFYLCASSIDLGQLRDEQYFGPGTRLTVT.

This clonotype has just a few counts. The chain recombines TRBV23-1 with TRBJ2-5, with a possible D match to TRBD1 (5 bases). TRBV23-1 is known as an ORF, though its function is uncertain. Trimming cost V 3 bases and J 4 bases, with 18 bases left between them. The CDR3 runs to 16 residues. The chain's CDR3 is CASSHYRRRKGETQYF. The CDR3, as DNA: TGCGCCAGCAGTCACTACAGGCGCCGAAAGGGAGAGACCCAGTACTTC.

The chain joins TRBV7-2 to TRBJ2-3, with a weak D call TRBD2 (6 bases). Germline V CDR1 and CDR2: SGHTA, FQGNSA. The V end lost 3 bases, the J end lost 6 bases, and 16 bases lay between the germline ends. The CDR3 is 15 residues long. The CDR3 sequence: CASSLGDFSRDTQYF. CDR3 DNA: TGTGCCAGCAGCTTGGGGGACTTTTCACGGGATACGCAGTATTTT.

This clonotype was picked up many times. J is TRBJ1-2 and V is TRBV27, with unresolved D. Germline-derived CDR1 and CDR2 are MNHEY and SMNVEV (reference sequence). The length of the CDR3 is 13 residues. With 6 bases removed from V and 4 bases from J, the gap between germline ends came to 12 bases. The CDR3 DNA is TGTGCCAGCAGCCTCGACGGGAGCTATGGCTACACCTTC. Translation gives CASSLDGSYGYTF.

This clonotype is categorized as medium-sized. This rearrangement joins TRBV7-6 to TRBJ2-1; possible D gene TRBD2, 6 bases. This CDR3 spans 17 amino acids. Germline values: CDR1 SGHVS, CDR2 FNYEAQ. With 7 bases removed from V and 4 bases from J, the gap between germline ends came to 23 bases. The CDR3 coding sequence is TGTGCCAGCAACGCCTTTATTAATAGCGGATTTTACAATGAGCAGTTCTTC. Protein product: CASNAFINSGFYNEQFF.

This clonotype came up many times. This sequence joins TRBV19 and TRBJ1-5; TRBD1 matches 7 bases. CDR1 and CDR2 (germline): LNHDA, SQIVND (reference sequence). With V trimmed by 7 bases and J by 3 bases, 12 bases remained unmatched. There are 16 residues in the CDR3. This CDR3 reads CASTLTSTGYNQPQHF. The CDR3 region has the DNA TGTGCCAGTACCCTGACCTCGACAGGGTACAATCAGCCCCAGCATTTT.

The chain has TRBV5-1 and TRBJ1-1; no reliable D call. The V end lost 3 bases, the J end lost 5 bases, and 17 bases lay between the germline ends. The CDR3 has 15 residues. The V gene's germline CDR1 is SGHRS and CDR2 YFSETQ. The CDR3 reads CASSSDYLGWTEAFF. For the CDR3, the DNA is TGCGCCAGCAGCTCGGATTATTTGGGATGGACTGAAGCTTTCTTT. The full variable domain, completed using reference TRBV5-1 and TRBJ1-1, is KAGVTQTPRYLIKTRGQQVTLSCSPISGHRSVSWYQQTPGQGLQFLFEYFSETQRNKGNFPGRFSGRQFSNSRSEMNVSTLELGDSALYLCASSSDYLGWTEAFFGQGTRLTVV.

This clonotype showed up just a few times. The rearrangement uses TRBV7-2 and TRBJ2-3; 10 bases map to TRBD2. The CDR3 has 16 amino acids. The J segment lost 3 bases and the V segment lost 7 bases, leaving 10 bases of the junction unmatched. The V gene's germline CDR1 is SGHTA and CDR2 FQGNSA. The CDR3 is CASNKRGGALTDTQYF. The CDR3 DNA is TGTGCCAGCAACAAGCGGGGGGGCGCCTTGACAGATACGCAGTATTTT. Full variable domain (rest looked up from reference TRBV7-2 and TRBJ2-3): GAGVSQSPSNKVTEKGKDVELRCDPISGHTALYWYRQSLGQGLEFLIYFQGNSAPDKSGLPSDRFSAERTGGSVSTLTIQRTQQEDSAVYLCASNKRGGALTDTQYFGPGTRLTVL.

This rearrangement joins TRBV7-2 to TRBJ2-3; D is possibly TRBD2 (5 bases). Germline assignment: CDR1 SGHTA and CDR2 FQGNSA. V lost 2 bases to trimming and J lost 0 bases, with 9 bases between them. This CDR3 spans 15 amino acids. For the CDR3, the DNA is TGTGCCAGCAGCTTACGGAGGTCGAGCACAGATACGCAGTATTTT. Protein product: CASSLRRSSTDTQYF.

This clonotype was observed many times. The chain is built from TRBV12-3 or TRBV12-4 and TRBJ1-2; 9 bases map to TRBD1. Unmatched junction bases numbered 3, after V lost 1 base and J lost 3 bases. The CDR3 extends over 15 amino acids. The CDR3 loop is CASSLGTGVDYGYTF. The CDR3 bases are TGTGCCAGCAGTTTAGGGACAGGGGTAGACTATGGCTACACCTTC.

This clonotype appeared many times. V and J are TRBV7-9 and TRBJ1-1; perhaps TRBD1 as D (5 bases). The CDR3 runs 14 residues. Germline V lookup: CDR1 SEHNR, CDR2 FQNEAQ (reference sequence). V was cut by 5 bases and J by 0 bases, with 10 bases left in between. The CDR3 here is CASSAMTVNTEAFF. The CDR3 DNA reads TGTGCCAGCAGCGCGATGACAGTGAACACTGAAGCTTTCTTT. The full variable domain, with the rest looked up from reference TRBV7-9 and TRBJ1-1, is DTGVSQNPRHKITKRGQNVTFRCDPISEHNRLYWYRQTLGQGPEFLTYFQNEAQLEKSRLLSDRFSAERPKGSFSTLEIQRTEQGDSAMYLCASSAMTVNTEAFFGQGTRLTVV.